The 8 T cell receptor beta chains in this list originate from one sample, sequenced in a study of blood T cells in healthy people across ages. Then a second PCR, running roughly 6 to 12 cycles, was carried out with a sample-barcoded 5' primer and a J-beta primer mix. TCRdb independently ran MiXCR on the 5' RACE reads; one entry per CDR3 protein. The profile shows approximately 900,000 distinct CDR3 sequences, around 46% of them singletons. The sequenced sample consisted of blood. The receptors stem from a man under 40 in good health.

This chain links TRBV6-5 with TRBJ2-3, with D unclear. V lost 1 base and J 0 bases, leaving 5 bases between the germline ends. The CDR3 contains 14 residues. Germline CDR1 reads MNHEY; CDR2 reads SVGAGI. CDR3 in DNA: TGTGCCAGCAGTTACTATTCTAGCACAGATACGCAGTATTTT. This encodes CASSYYSSTDTQYF.

The chain employs TRBV25-1 and TRBJ2-7; 8 bases line up with TRBD2. The CDR3 contains 14 residues. The germline V gene has CDR1 MGHDK and CDR2 SYGVNS. V lost 5 bases and J lost 2; bases outside the gene matches: 5. This CDR3 reads CASSSRAGAYEQYF. DNA for the CDR3: TGTGCCAGCAGTTCACGAGCGGGGGCCTACGAGCAGTACTTC.

This chain uses TRBV27 with TRBJ2-1; 11 positions agree with TRBD1. CDR1 MNHEY and CDR2 SMNVEV come from the germline V gene (reference sequence). The CDR3 is made up of 15 amino acids. Trimming took 5 bases from V and 8 from J; bases not matched to a gene: 8. In DNA, the CDR3 is TGTGCCAGCAGTCCTCCGGGACAGGGGGGATATGAGCAGTTCTTC. Translating it yields CASSPPGQGGYEQFF.

This CDR3 is CSAAPGKVYGYTF. CDR3 in DNA: TGCAGTGCCGCACCGGGAAAGGTTTATGGCTACACCTTC. The gene calls are TRBV20-1 and TRBJ1-2, with unresolved D. The CDR3 loop spans 13 amino acids. Germline lookup yields CDR1 DFQATT and CDR2 SNEGSKA (reference sequence). The V gene lost 6 bases and the J gene lost 5 bases, with 16 bases spanning the gap.

V gene TRBV5-1 combines with J gene TRBJ2-7; TRBD1 matches at 10 bases. The CDR3 loop spans 17 amino acids. V trimming: 0 bases; J trimming: 2 bases; junction bases outside the gene matches: 8. Germline CDR1 and CDR2: SGHRS and YFSETQ. The CDR3 is CASSLESSGQGPYEQYF. The CDR3 DNA reads TGCGCCAGCAGCTTGGAGAGCTCGGGACAGGGGCCCTACGAGCAGTACTTC. Filled out from reference TRBV5-1 and TRBJ2-7, the complete variable domain reads KAGVTQTPRYLIKTRGQQVTLSCSPISGHRSVSWYQQTPGQGLQFLFEYFSETQRNKGNFPGRFSGRQFSNSRSEMNVSTLELGDSALYLCASSLESSGQGPYEQYFGPGTRLTVT.

Comment on this clonotype: One end of the junction is discordant with germline, which a read error may explain. The V and J genes are TRBV2 and TRBJ1-4; the match to TRBD1 covers 7 bases. The germline V gene has CDR1 SNHLY and CDR2 FYNNEI. The CDR3 sequence is 15 residues long. This chain's CDR3 is CASSTGQLNNEELFF. The DNA of the CDR3 is TGTGCCAGCAGTACGGGACAGCTAAATAATGAAGAACTGTTTTTT.

This clonotype was detected a few times. The gene calls are TRBV20-1 and TRBJ2-3; TRBD1 matches at 9 bases. The ends lost 4 bases at V and 4 bases at J; junction bases unmatched: 9. The CDR3 has 15 amino acids. Germline CDR1 and CDR2: DFQATT and SNEGSKA (reference sequence). CDR3 in DNA: TGCAGTGCTACCCCGGGACAGGGAGTCCCAGATACGCAGTATTTT. Its protein is CSATPGQGVPDTQYF.

The DNA for the CDR3 is TGTGCCAGCAGTGACAGGGAGTTTTCTGGCTACACCTTC. Amino acid sequence: CASSDREFSGYTF. This rearrangement joins TRBV2 to TRBJ1-2; a possible D gene is TRBD1 (5 bases). Germline V gene sequence: CDR1 SNHLY, CDR2 FYNNEI. V was pared by 3 bases and J by 7 bases, with 12 bases between. The CDR3 length is 13 residues.